This T cell receptor (beta chain) was retrieved from a study of identical twins. Overall study results and limits: Donors were not followed over many years; analysis was cross-sectional.

This clonotype was seen a handful of times. What it binds is unknown. TCRdb ran MiXCR on the 5' RACE reads and lists one entry per CDR3 protein. The top ten hold approximately 4.3% of the sample, which has hundreds of thousands of distinct CDR3 sequences, less than 25% seen once. The length of the CDR3 is 15 residues. V dropped 4 bases and J dropped 3 bases, with 13 bases sitting between them. CDR1 is ENHRY, CDR2 SYGVKD, per germline. This same sample was also taken into another study, of T cells expressing NK-cell markers. That work contributes: It was sorted CD3+CD56-NKG2C+, CD3+CD56+NKG2C- and CD3+CD56+NKG2C+ T cells that provided the TCR beta repertoires. With respect to HCMV, most of the eight sequenced donors were seropositive, and one was seronegative.

The TCR sequence derives from a woman under 30 in good health. The specimen sequenced was PBMCs. The J gene is TRBJ2-1, the V gene TRBV10-3, with D hard to call. The CDR3 is CAISVALMGYNEQFF. The DNA of the CDR3 is TGTGCCATCAGTGTTGCTTTAATGGGCTACAATGAGCAGTTCTTC.